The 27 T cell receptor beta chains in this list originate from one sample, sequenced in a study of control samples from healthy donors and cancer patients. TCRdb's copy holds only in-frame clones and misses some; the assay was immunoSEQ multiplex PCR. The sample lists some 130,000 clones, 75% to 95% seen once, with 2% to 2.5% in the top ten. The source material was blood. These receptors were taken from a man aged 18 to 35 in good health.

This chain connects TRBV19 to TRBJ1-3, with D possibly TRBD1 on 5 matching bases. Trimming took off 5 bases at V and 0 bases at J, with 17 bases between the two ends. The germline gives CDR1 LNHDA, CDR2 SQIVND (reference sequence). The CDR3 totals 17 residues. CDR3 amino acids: CASSPGVGTISGNTIYF. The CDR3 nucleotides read TGTGCCAGTAGTCCGGGGGTGGGGACGATCTCTGGAAACACCATATATTTT.

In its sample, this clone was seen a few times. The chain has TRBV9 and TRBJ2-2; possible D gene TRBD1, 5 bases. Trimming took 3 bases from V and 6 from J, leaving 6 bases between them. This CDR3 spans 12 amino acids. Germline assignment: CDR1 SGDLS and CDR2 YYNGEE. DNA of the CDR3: TGTGCCAGCAGCGCAGGGTCCGGGGAGCTGTTTTTT. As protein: CASSAGSGELFF.

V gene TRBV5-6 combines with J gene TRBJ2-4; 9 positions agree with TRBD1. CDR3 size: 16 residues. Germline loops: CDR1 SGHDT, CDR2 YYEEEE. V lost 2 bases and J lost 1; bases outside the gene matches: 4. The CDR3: CASSLQGAGAKNIQYF. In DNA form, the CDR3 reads TGTGCCAGCAGCTTACAGGGGGCGGGGGCCAAAAACATTCAGTACTTC. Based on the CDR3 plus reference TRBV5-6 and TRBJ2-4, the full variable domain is DAGVTQSPTHLIKTRGQQVTLRCSPKSGHDTVSWYQQALGQGPQFIFQYYEEEERQRGNFPDRFSGHQFPNYSSELNVNALLLGDSALYLCASSLQGAGAKNIQYFGAGTRLSVL.

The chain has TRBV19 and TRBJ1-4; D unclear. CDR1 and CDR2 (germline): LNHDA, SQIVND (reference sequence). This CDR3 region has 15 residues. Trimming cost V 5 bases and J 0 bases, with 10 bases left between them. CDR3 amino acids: CASSSHSATNEKLFF. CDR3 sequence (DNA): TGTGCCAGTAGTTCCCACAGCGCAACTAATGAAAAACTGTTTTTT. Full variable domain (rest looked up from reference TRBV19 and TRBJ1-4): DGGITQSPKYLFRKEGQNVTLSCEQNLNHDAMYWYRQDPGQGLRLIYYSQIVNDFQKGDIAEGYSVSREKKESFPLTVTSAQKNPTAFYLCASSSHSATNEKLFFGSGTQLSVL.

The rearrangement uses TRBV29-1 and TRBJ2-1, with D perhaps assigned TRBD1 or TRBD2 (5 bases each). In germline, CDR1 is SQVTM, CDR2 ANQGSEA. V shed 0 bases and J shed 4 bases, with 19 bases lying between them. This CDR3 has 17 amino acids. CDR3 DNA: TGCAGCGTTGAAGACCTTCCAGGTTCGGGGCGTTACAATGAGCAGTTCTTC. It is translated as CSVEDLPGSGRYNEQFF.

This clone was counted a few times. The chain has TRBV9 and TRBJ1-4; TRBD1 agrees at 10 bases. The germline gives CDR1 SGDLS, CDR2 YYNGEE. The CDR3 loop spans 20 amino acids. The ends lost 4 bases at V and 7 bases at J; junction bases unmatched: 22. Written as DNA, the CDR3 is TGTGCCAGCAGCAGAACCCCCACCGGGACAGGGGTCGGCCGAGGTGAAAAACTGTTTTTT. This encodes CASSRTPTGTGVGRGEKLFF.

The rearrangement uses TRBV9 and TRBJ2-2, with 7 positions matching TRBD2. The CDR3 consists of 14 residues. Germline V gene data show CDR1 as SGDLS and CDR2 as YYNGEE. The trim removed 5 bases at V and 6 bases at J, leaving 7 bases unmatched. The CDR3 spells CASSLVAGAGELFF. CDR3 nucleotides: TGTGCCAGCAGTCTTGTTGCGGGGGCCGGGGAGCTGTTTTTT.

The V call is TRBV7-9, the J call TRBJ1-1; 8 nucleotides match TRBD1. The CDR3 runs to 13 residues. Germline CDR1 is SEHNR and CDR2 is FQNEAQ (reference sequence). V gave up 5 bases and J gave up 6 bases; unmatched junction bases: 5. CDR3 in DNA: TGTGCCAGCAGCCCAGGGGGCCGGGCTGAAGCTTTCTTT. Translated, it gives CASSPGGRAEAFF.

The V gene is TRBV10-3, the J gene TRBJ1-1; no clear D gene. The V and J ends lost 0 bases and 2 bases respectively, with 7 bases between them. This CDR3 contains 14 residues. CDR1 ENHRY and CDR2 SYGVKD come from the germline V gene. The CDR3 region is CAISESAVNTEAFF. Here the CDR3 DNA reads TGTGCCATCAGTGAGTCTGCGGTCAACACTGAAGCTTTCTTT.

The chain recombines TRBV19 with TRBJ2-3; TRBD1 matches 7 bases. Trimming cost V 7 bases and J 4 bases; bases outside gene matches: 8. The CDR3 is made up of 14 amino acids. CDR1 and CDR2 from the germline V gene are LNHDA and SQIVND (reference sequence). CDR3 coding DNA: TGTGCCAGTAAGAAGGGGGCCGGTCCAGATACGCAGTATTTT. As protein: CASKKGAGPDTQYF.

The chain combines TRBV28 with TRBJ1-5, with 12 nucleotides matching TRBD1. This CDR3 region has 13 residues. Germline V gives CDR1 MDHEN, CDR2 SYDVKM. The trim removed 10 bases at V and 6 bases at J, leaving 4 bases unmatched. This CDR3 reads CATGTGGGQPQHF. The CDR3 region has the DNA TGTGCCACCGGGACAGGGGGCGGTCAGCCCCAGCATTTT. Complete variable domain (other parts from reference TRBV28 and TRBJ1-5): DVKVTQSSRYLVKRTGEKVFLECVQDMDHENMFWYRQDPGLGLRLIYFSYDVKMKEKGDIPEGYSVSREKKERFSLILESASTNQTSMYLCATGTGGGQPQHFGDGTRLSIL.

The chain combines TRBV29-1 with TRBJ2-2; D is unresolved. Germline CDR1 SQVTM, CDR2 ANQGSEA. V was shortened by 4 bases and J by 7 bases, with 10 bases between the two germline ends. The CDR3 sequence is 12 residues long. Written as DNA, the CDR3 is TGCAGCGTTGGTCTTTCCAGCGGGGAGCTGTTTTTT. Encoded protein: CSVGLSSGELFF.

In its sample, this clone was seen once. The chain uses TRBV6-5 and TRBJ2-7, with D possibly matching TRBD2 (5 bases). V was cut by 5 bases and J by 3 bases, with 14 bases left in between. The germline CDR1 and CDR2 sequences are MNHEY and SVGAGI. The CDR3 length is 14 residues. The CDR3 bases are TGTGCCAGCAGTCCGGGATTTAAGGACTACGAGCAGTACTTC. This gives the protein CASSPGFKDYEQYF.

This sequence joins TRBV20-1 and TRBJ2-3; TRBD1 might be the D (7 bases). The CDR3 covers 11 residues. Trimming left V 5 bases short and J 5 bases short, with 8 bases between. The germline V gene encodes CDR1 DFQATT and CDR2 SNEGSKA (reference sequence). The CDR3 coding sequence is TGCAGTGCTCAGGGGGGAGATACGCAGTATTTT. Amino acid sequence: CSAQGGDTQYF.

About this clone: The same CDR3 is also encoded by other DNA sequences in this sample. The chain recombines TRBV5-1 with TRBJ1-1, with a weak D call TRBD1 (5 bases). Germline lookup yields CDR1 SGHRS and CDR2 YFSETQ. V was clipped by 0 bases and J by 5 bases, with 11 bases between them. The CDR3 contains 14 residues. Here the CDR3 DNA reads TGCGCCAGCAGCTTGGCCGGGGGGTATACTGAAGCTTTCTTT. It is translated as CASSLAGGYTEAFF.

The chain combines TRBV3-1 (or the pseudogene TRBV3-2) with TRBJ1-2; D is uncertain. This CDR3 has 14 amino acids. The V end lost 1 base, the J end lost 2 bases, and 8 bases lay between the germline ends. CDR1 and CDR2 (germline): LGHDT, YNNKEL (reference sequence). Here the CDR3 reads CASSQVPQNYGYTF. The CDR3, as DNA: TGTGCCAGCAGCCAAGTGCCACAGAACTATGGCTACACCTTC.

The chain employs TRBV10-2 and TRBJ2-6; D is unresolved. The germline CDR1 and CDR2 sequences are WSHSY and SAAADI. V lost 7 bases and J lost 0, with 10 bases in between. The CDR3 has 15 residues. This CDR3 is CASTQVRSGANVLTF. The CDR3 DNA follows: TGCGCCAGCACGCAGGTCCGCTCTGGGGCCAACGTCCTGACTTTC.

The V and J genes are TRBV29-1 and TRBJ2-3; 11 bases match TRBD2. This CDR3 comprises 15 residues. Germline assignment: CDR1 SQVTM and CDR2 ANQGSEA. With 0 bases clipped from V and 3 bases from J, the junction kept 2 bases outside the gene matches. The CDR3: CSVEEASGRTDTQYF. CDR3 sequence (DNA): TGCAGCGTTGAAGAGGCTAGCGGGAGGACAGATACGCAGTATTTT.

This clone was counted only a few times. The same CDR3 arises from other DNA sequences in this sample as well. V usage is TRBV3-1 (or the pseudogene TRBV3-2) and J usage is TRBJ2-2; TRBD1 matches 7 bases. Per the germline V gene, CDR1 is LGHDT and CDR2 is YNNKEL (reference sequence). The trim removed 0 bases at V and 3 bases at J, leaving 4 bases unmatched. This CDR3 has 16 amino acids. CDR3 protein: CASSQEGQGDTGELFF. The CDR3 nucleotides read TGTGCCAGCAGCCAAGAAGGGCAGGGGGACACCGGGGAGCTGTTTTTT.

Written as DNA, the CDR3 is TGTGCCAGCAGTCCTCTAACTAACCAGTACTTC. This translates into CASSPLTNQYF. The chain has TRBV27 and TRBJ2-5; D gene unclear. This CDR3 is 11 amino acids long. The V end was cut by 5 bases, the J end by 10 bases, with 11 bases between. Germline values: CDR1 MNHEY, CDR2 SMNVEV (reference sequence).

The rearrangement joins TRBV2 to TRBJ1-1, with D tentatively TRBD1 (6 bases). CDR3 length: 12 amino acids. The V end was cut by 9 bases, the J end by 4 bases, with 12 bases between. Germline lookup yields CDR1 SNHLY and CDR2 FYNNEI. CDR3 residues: CARQGSGTEAFF. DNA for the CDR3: TGTGCCAGACAGGGATCTGGCACTGAAGCTTTCTTT.

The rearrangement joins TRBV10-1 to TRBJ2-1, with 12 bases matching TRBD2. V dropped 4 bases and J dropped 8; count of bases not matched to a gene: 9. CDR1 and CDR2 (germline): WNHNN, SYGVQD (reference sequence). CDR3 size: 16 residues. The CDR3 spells CASSGPRLAGVDEQFF. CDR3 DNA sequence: TGCGCCAGCAGTGGGCCCCGACTAGCGGGAGTGGATGAGCAGTTCTTC.

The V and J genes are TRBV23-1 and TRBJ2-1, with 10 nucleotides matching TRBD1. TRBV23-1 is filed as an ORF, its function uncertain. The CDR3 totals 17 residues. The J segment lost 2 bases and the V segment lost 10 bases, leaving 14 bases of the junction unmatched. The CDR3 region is CAIPGQGIPTTYNEQFF. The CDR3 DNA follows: TGCGCCATCCCGGGACAGGGGATCCCCACTACCTACAATGAGCAGTTCTTC.

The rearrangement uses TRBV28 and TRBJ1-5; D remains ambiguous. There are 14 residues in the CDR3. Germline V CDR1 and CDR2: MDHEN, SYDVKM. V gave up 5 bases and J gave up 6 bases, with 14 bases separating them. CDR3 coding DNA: TGTGCCAGCAGTATCCCGTCCTATAGTCAGCCCCAGCATTTT. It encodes CASSIPSYSQPQHF.

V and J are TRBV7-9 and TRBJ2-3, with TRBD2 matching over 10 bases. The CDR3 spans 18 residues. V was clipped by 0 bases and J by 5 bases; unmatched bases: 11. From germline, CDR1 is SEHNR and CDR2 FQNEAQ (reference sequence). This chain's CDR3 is CASSLARTSGENQDTQYF. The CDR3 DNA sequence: TGTGCCAGCAGCTTAGCCCGGACTAGCGGAGAAAATCAAGATACGCAGTATTTT.

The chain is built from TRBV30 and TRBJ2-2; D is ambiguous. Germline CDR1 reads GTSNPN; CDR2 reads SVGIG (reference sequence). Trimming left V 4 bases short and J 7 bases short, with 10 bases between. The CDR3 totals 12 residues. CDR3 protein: CAWNSQGGELFF. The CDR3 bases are TGTGCCTGGAACTCCCAAGGCGGGGAGCTGTTTTTT.

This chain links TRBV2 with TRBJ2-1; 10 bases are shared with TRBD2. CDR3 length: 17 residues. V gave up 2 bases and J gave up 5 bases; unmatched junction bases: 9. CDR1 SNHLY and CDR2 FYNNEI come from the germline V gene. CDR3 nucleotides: TGTGCCAGCAGTGAAAACTATCAAGGACTAGCGGACAATGAGCAGTTCTTC. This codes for CASSENYQGLADNEQFF.